A selection of T cell receptor beta chains follows, all from one sample in a study of blood T cell repertoires in COVID-19. Sequencing was performed with immunoSEQ multiplex PCR; in TCRdb, only in-frame clones are kept and a portion is missing. Of about 58,000 clones detected, 75% to 90% appear once; the ten largest clones hold more than 7%. Sequenced input: peripheral blood. The receptors derive from an older woman with active COVID-19. The CDR3 runs from the conserved cysteine through the conserved F or W. Each record gives: J gene, V gene, clone size, D gene, CDR3 protein, CDR3 DNA. A D gene is named only where the DNA matches it firmly. Clone size is given for some rows only: seen once, a few or many times, or a class if the clone is expanded.

>TRBJ1-4|TRBV7-9|.|.
CASSLRSSTNEKLFF
TGTGCCAGCAGCCTTAGGAGTTCAACTAATGAAAAACTGTTTTTT
>TRBJ2-1|TRBV5-1|.|TRBD2
CASGHRLAGNEQFF
TGCGCCAGCGGACACAGACTAGCGGGGAATGAGCAGTTCTTC
>TRBJ2-5|TRBV7-7|.|.
CASSLAGQSQYF
TGTGCTAGCAGCTTAGCAGGACAGTCCCAGTACTTC
>TRBJ2-7|TRBV2|few|.
CASLRTRSYEQYF
TGTGCCAGCTTGCGGACACGTTCCTACGAGCAGTACTTC
>TRBJ1-3|TRBV7-8|once|.
CASSLAVRRYSGNTIYF
TGTGCCAGCAGCTTAGCAGTACGGCGGTACTCTGGAAACACCATATATTTT
>TRBJ2-3|TRBV6-5|.|TRBD1
CASSRQGLLTDTQYF
TGTGCCAGCAGCCGACAGGGGCTTCTCACAGATACGCAGTATTTT
>TRBJ2-1|TRBV4-2|few|TRBD1
CASSQDYFNSGTGANEQFF
TGTGCCAGCAGCCAAGATTATTTTAATTCCGGGACAGGAGCCAATGAGCAGTTCTTC
>TRBJ2-1|TRBV11-3|.|.
CASSLGVAGGQFF
TGTGCCAGCAGCTTAGGTGTGGCCGGGGGGCAGTTCTTC
>TRBJ1-2|TRBV10-3|.|TRBD1
CAIRSDRGQYGYTF
TGTGCCATCAGGTCGGACAGGGGGCAATATGGCTACACCTTC
>TRBJ1-6|TRBV6-6|once|.
CASSLDSSSYNSPLHF
TGTGCCAGCAGCCTGGACAGCAGCTCCTATAATTCACCCCTCCACTTT
>TRBJ2-2|TRBV27|once|.
CASRWGGNTGELFF
TGTGCCAGCCGTTGGGGGGGCAACACCGGGGAGCTGTTTTTT
>TRBJ2-5|TRBV7-9|.|TRBD2
CASSSMGLALGQETQYF
TGTGCCAGCAGCTCCATGGGACTAGCGCTAGGCCAAGAGACCCAGTACTTC
>TRBJ1-4|TRBV9|.|.
CASSKRQARATNEKLFF
TGTGCCAGCAGCAAAAGACAGGCGCGTGCAACTAATGAAAAACTGTTTTTT
>TRBJ2-1|TRBV14|.|TRBD2
CASSPLTSGRWNEQFF
TGTGCCAGCAGCCCCCTGACTAGCGGGAGGTGGAATGAGCAGTTCTTC
>TRBJ1-2|TRBV5-1|.|.
CASSRDGGLNYGYTF
TGCGCCAGCAGCAGGGACGGGGGTCTCAACTATGGCTACACCTTC
>TRBJ2-1|TRBV5-1|once|.
CASSFTIHEQFF
TGCGCCAGCAGCTTCACTATACACGAGCAGTTCTTC
>TRBJ1-2|TRBV7-3|.|TRBD1
CASSLARTGEGYTF
TGTGCCAGCAGCTTAGCGAGGACAGGGGAGGGCTACACCTTC
>TRBJ2-7|TRBV7-2|.|TRBD2
CASRMTSGNYEQYF
TGTGCCAGCAGAATGACTAGCGGAAACTACGAGCAGTACTTC
>TRBJ1-2|TRBV19|few|.
CASSIRENYGYTF
TGTGCCAGTAGTATCCGGGAGAACTATGGCTACACCTTC
>TRBJ1-2|TRBV3-1/TRBV3-2|.|.
CASSPEDGIVGHGYTF
TGTGCCAGCAGCCCGGAGGATGGTATTGTAGGTCATGGCTACACCTTC
>TRBJ1-2|TRBV7-9|.|.
CASSRSYGYTF
TGTGCCAGCAGCCGTAGCTATGGCTACACCTTC
>TRBJ1-1|TRBV14|.|TRBD1
CASSLTGENTEAFF
TGTGCCAGCAGCCTGACAGGGGAGAACACTGAAGCTTTCTTT
>TRBJ2-1|TRBV28|once|TRBD2
CASIKLGLGYNEQFF
TGTGCCAGCATCAAATTGGGACTAGGGTACAATGAGCAGTTCTTC
>TRBJ1-2|TRBV29-1|once|.
CSVEDRSSKGDGYTF
TGCAGCGTTGAAGACAGGTCCTCCAAAGGGGATGGCTACACCTTC
>TRBJ2-2|TRBV5-1|.|TRBD2
CASSLGLAGLGELFF
TGCGCCAGCAGCTTGGGACTAGCGGGACTCGGGGAGCTGTTTTTT
>TRBJ1-2|TRBV28|.|TRBD1
CASGTDRGDRDGYTF
TGTGCCAGCGGGACGGACAGGGGCGACCGAGATGGCTACACCTTC
>TRBJ2-1|TRBV5-1|.|TRBD2
CASSLVPGREGSYNEQFF
TGCGCCAGCAGCTTGGTCCCTGGGCGGGAGGGCTCCTACAATGAGCAGTTCTTC
>TRBJ1-1|TRBV4-1|.|.
CASSQDRGLLDTEAFF
TGCGCCAGCAGCCAAGATCGGGGACTGTTGGACACTGAAGCTTTCTTT
>TRBJ2-5|TRBV6-6|once|TRBD1
CASSYGDRIKETQYF
TGTGCCAGCAGTTACGGGGACAGAATCAAAGAGACCCAGTACTTC
>TRBJ1-1|TRBV7-8|.|TRBD1
CASSSDREDHEEAFF
TGTGCCAGCAGCTCAGACAGGGAGGACCATGAGGAAGCTTTCTTT
>TRBJ2-2|TRBV11-2|.|TRBD1
CASSQRQGAGELFF
TGTGCCAGCAGCCAACGGCAGGGGGCCGGGGAGCTGTTTTTT
>TRBJ2-3|TRBV2|.|TRBD1
CASLNDNSGQGNTQYF
TGTGCCAGCCTGAACGACAATTCGGGACAGGGAAATACGCAGTATTTT
>TRBJ2-1|TRBV10-3|.|TRBD1
CAISFITGQASNEQFF
TGTGCCATCAGTTTCATAACGGGACAGGCTTCCAATGAGCAGTTCTTC